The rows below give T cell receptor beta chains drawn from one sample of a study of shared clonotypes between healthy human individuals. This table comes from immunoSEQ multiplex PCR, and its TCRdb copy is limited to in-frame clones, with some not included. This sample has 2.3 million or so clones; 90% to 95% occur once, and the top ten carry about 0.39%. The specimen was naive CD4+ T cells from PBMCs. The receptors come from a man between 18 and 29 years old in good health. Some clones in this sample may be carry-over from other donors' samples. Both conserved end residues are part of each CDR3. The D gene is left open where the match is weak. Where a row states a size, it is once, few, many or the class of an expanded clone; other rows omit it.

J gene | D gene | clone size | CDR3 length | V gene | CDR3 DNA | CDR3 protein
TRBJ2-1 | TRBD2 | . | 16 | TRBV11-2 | TGTGCCAGCAGCTTGTTAGCGGGAGGCCCCTACAATGAGCAGTTCTTC | CASSLLAGGPYNEQFF
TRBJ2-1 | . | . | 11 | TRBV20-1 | TGCAGTGCTCGTGACTACCGTGAGCAGTTCTTC | CSARDYREQFF
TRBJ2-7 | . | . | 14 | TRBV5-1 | TGCGCCAGCAGACCCTTGACCATCATTTACGAGCAGTACTTC | CASRPLTIIYEQYF
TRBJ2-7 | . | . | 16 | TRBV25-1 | TGTGCCAGCAGTGAATATACGAGAAATGGAGGCTACGAGCAGTACTTC | CASSEYTRNGGYEQYF
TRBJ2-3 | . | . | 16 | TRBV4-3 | TGCGCCAGCAGCCAACCACCAGGGTCTCGAACAGATACGCAGTATTTT | CASSQPPGSRTDTQYF
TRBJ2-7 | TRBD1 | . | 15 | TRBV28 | TGTGCCAGCACCTCTGGGGGGACAGGGTCCCACGAGCAGTACTTC | CASTSGGTGSHEQYF
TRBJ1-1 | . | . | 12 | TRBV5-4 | TGTGCCAGCAGGAGGAAAAACACTGAAGCTTTCTTT | CASRRKNTEAFF
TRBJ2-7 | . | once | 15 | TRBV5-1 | TGCGCCAGCAGCCCGTATATAGGGACCCCCAGCGAGCAGTACTTC | CASSPYIGTPSEQYF
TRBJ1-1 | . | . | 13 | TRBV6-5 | TGTGCCAGCAGTCTTGACAGGCGCACTGAAGCTTTCTTT | CASSLDRRTEAFF
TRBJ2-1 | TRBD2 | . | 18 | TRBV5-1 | TGCGCCAGCAGCGCGAACCCCCGGGCTAGCGGGAGTCCCAATGAGCAGTTCTTC | CASSANPRASGSPNEQFF
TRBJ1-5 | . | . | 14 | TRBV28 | TGTGCCAGCAGTTTTCACCCTGGCCCGGGGTTCCAGCATTTT | CASSFHPGPGFQHF
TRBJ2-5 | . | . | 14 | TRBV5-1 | TGCGCCAGCGAAAAAGGACCGGGAGCGGAGACCCAGTACTTC | CASEKGPGAETQYF
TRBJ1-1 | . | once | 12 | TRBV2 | TGTGCCAGCAGTGTTGAAGGGGGTGAAGCTTTCTTT | CASSVEGGEAFF
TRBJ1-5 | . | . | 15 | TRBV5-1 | TGCGCCAGCAGCTCGGCAGGGGATAGCAATCAGCCCCAGCATTTT | CASSSAGDSNQPQHF
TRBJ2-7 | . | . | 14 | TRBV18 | TGTGCCAGCTCGCCTACCTCAGGGGAACACGAGCAGTACTTC | CASSPTSGEHEQYF
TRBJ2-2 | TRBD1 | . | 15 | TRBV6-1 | TGTGCCAGCGGAACAGGGGGCTTAGGAGCCGGGGAGCTGTTTTTT | CASGTGGLGAGELFF
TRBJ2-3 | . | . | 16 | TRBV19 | TGTGCCAGTAGTTCCGGGCCGGGGGCGAGAACGGATACGCAGTATTTT | CASSSGPGARTDTQYF